Listed here is a single TCR beta chain. Original analysis: By means of reference gene primer amplification, nucleated cell counts were estimated. Assay: immunoSEQ multiplex PCR; the TCRdb copy retains only in-frame clones and omits some. That table furnishes V, J and clone size, whereas the DNA furnished D and trimming. The sample has about 33,000 clones, approximately 82% seen once. This CDR3 has 17 residues. Deletions cut 5 bases from V and 0 bases from J, with 14 bases between. Per the germline V gene, CDR1 is LNHDA and CDR2 is SQIVND (reference sequence). These data belong to a study of blood T cell repertoires in COVID-19. Background on the study: T cells, B-cell-depleted T cells, or PBMCs supplied cDNA or gDNA.

The gene calls are TRBV19 and TRBJ2-6, with D uncertain. The material sequenced was peripheral blood. The sequence derives from a human donor in a cohort sampled during active COVID-19. CDR3 DNA: TGTGCCAGTAGTCCCTCGGGTTTGGTCTCTGGGGCCAACGTCCTGACTTTC. Translation: CASSPSGLVSGANVLTF.